Listed below are T cell receptor beta chains from one sample, sequenced in a study of blood T cell repertoires in COVID-19. TCRdb's copy holds only in-frame clones and misses some; the assay was immunoSEQ multiplex PCR. Counted here are fewer than 450,000 clones, around 89% occurring once; the ten biggest clones make up 1.2%. Source material: PBMCs or T cells enriched from blood (not recorded which). The receptor set was obtained from a woman between 18 and 30 years old who had recovered from COVID-19. Each CDR3 is given with its conserved first and last residue. The order of the fields is clone size, J gene, D gene, V gene, CDR3 protein, CDR3 DNA. D genes are given only for firm matches. A clone size is listed for some rows: how often the clone was seen (once, few, many), or a class if it is expanded.

>.|TRBJ2-1|TRBD2|TRBV30
CAWNLLAVTFF
TGTGCCTGGAACTTACTAGCGGTAACGTTCTTC
>.|TRBJ2-7|.|TRBV6-2/TRBV6-3
CASSYLETSRFPYEQYF
TGTGCCAGCAGTTACCTTGAAACTAGCAGATTTCCCTACGAGCAGTACTTC
>.|TRBJ2-7|TRBD1|TRBV12-5
CASGGRQGRYEQYF
TGTGCTAGTGGGGGTCGACAGGGACGGTACGAGCAGTACTTC
>.|TRBJ2-3|TRBD2|TRBV30
CASLRLAGAHTDTQYF
TGTGCCTCCCTAAGACTAGCGGGGGCACACACAGATACGCAGTATTTT
>once|TRBJ1-1|.|TRBV6-5
CASSYTRPPSEAFF
TGTGCCAGCAGTTACACACGCCCGCCCTCTGAAGCTTTCTTT
>.|TRBJ2-5|.|TRBV5-4
CASSLDDKQETQYF
TGTGCCAGCAGCTTGGACGACAAACAAGAGACCCAGTACTTC
>.|TRBJ1-2|.|TRBV6-5
CASSYDLTGTNYGYTF
TGTGCCAGCAGTTACGACCTAACAGGGACTAACTATGGCTACACCTTC
>.|TRBJ2-7|TRBD2|TRBV5-6
CASTGGSNYEQYF
TGTGCCAGCACCGGGGGGTCGAACTACGAGCAGTACTTC
>once|TRBJ1-1|TRBD1|TRBV27
CASSLTGMNTEAFF
TGTGCCAGCAGTCTGACAGGGATGAACACTGAAGCTTTCTTT
>.|TRBJ2-7|.|TRBV30
CAWSPPGSSYEQYF
TGTGCCTGGAGCCCACCGGGGAGCTCCTACGAGCAGTACTTC
>.|TRBJ2-6|.|TRBV27
CASTQGRGEYFSGANVLTF
TGTGCCAGCACCCAGGGCAGGGGAGAGTATTTCTCTGGGGCCAACGTCCTGACTTTC
>.|TRBJ1-5|.|TRBV11-2
CASSLGGPLYNQPQHF
TGTGCCAGCAGCTTGGGAGGGCCCCTATACAATCAGCCCCAGCATTTT
>.|TRBJ2-2|.|TRBV28
CASRRAGSGGELFF
TGTGCCAGCAGGCGGGCCGGATCGGGCGGGGAGCTGTTTTTT
>.|TRBJ2-3|.|TRBV5-1
CASSYRQTADTQYF
TGCGCCAGCAGCTATAGACAGACAGCAGATACGCAGTATTTT
>.|TRBJ1-6|.|TRBV4-3
CASSQEVGQGNSPLHF
TGCGCCAGCAGCCAAGAGGTCGGTCAGGGGAATTCACCCCTCCACTTT
>.|TRBJ1-1|.|TRBV5-6
CASSFPDMNTEAFF
TGTGCCAGCAGCTTCCCGGACATGAACACTGAAGCTTTCTTT
>.|TRBJ2-3|TRBD2|TRBV5-1
CASSLAGLAVTDTQYF
TGCGCCAGCAGCTTGGCGGGACTAGCGGTCACAGATACGCAGTATTTT
>.|TRBJ2-4|.|TRBV6-2/TRBV6-3
CASSGSGLWNIQYF
TGTGCCAGCAGTGGCTCGGGACTTTGGAACATTCAGTACTTC
>.|TRBJ2-3|TRBD2|TRBV27
CASSLASGGDTDTQYF
TGTGCCAGCAGTTTAGCTAGCGGGGGGGACACAGATACGCAGTATTTT
>.|TRBJ2-1|TRBD1|TRBV15
CATSGTDNEQFF
TGTGCCACCAGCGGGACAGACAATGAGCAGTTCTTC